This T cell receptor (beta chain) emerged from a study of vaccination effects on CD4 cells after COVID-19. Broader study findings: Mainly new clones induced by vaccination were found among post-vaccine spike-reactive clones in convalescents. Long after vaccination, the clones induced by infection and by vaccine shrank markedly in size.

In the case of this clone: Its antigen is still unknown.

From germline, CDR1 is MGHRA and CDR2 YSYEKL. V was trimmed by 4 bases and J by 5 bases, leaving 9 bases between them. This CDR3 contains 13 residues. Viral peptide pool expansion of antigen-specific CD4+ T cells preceded sequencing in the ViraFEST assay. Culture lasted roughly eleven days before CD4+ T cell isolation. Sometime from March through December 2020, the person acquired a SARS-CoV-2 infection that PCR confirmed. About 2.2 million PBMC per well received approximately 10 IU/ml IL-2 and approximately 9.2 ug/ml peptides in culture. Assay: immunoSEQ multiplex PCR; the TCRdb copy retains only in-frame clones and omits some. The sample consists of 25,000 to 35,000 clones, approximately 72% of them appearing once.

The clonotype comes from a human donor who had a prior SARS-CoV-2 infection. This chain links TRBV4-1 with TRBJ2-4, with a possible D match to TRBD2 (5 bases). The material was CD4+ T cells from PBMCs cultured with a peptide pool, obtained before COVID-19 vaccination. CDR3: CASSLARENIQYF. In DNA, the CDR3 is TGCGCCAGCAGCCTTGCGAGGGAAAACATTCAGTACTTC.